Listed here are 28 T cell receptor beta chains from one sample, sequenced in a study of T-cell reconstitution after alpha-beta-depleted transplantation in children. For TCRbeta, the library was prepared with unique molecular identifiers. One entry per CDR3 protein, called by TCRdb with MiXCR from the PCR reads. This table holds around 450,000 distinct CDR3 sequences, approximately 10% found once. Sequenced material: PBMCs, taken before TCRalphabeta/CD19-depleted stem cell transplant. Receptor source: a child aged 2 to 9 with inherited bone marrow failure, due to receive a stem cell transplant.

This clonotype was observed a handful of times. This chain links TRBV6-2 or TRBV6-3 with TRBJ2-1, with 13 bases that match TRBD2. V lost 0 bases to trimming and J lost 8 bases; unmatched junction nucleotides: 13. The CDR3 runs to 19 residues. Germline V gene data show CDR1 as MNHEY and CDR2 as SVGEGT. Here the CDR3 DNA reads TGTGCCAGCAGTTACTCGAAACCACCCACTAGCGGGAGGGCCTATGAGCAGTTCTTC. Its translation: CASSYSKPPTSGRAYEQFF.

This clonotype was found many times. The CDR3 sequence: CASSSRTSGSTDTQYF. Written as DNA, the CDR3 is TGTGCCAGCAGTTCCCGGACTAGCGGGAGCACAGATACGCAGTATTTT. J is TRBJ2-3 and V is TRBV28, with 11 bases that match TRBD2. J gave up 0 bases and V 4 bases, and 3 bases lay outside the gene matches. The length of the CDR3 is 16 residues. Germline lookup yields CDR1 MDHEN and CDR2 SYDVKM.

Ten or more counts support this clonotype. The J gene is TRBJ2-1, the V gene TRBV24-1; D gene uncertain. The V gene lost 0 bases and the J gene lost 8 bases, with 10 bases spanning the gap. The germline V gene encodes CDR1 KGHDR and CDR2 SFDVKD. This CDR3 is 14 amino acids long. Written as DNA, the CDR3 is TGTGCCACCAGTGATTTGAGCTCACCAGATGAGCAGTTCTTC. This gives the protein CATSDLSSPDEQFF.

This clonotype was recorded at least ten times. The chain uses TRBV30 and TRBJ2-7; 9 bases match TRBD1. This CDR3 has 14 amino acids. V lost 5 bases and J lost 5; bases outside the gene matches: 10. The V gene's germline CDR1 is GTSNPN and CDR2 SVGIG (reference sequence). The CDR3 region is CAWEPGQGQNEQYF. The CDR3 coding sequence is TGTGCCTGGGAGCCGGGACAGGGTCAAAACGAGCAGTACTTC.

The genes are TRBV7-6 and TRBJ2-2, with TRBD1 matching over 9 bases. The CDR3 covers 15 residues. Germline trimming cut 6 bases from V and 5 bases from J; bases unmatched to any gene: 7. Per germline, CDR1 SGHVS and CDR2 FNYEAQ. CDR3 bases: TGTGCCAGCAGGAAACAGGGGGCTGGGACCGGGGAGCTGTTTTTT. It yields the protein CASRKQGAGTGELFF.

This clonotype was detected ten times or more. V is TRBV6-5 and J is TRBJ1-3; 8 nucleotides match TRBD1. This CDR3 spans 15 amino acids. V lost 4 bases, J lost 6 bases, and 8 bases stayed unmatched. Germline-derived CDR1 and CDR2 are MNHEY and SVGAGI. CDR3 region: CASSFAGTGSNTIYF. CDR3 nucleotide sequence: TGTGCCAGCAGTTTCGCCGGGACAGGCTCAAACACCATATATTTT.

This clonotype was seen many times. This chain links TRBV20-1 with TRBJ2-7; weak D call: TRBD2 (6 bases). Germline values: CDR1 DFQATT, CDR2 SNEGSKA (reference sequence). V lost 2 bases and J 3 bases, leaving 14 bases between the germline ends. This CDR3 is built from 14 residues. CDR3: CSARNLGTVYEQYF. Here the CDR3 DNA reads TGCAGTGCTAGAAACCTAGGGACTGTCTACGAGCAGTACTTC.

This clonotype has at least ten counts. V is TRBV12-3 or TRBV12-4 and J is TRBJ2-5, with D perhaps TRBD2 (6 bases). This CDR3 is 13 amino acids long. Trimming stripped 4 bases from V and 3 bases from J, with 9 bases between. CDR3 DNA: TGTGCCAGCAGTTGGGCTAGCGAAGAGACCCAGTACTTC. Protein: CASSWASEETQYF.

The CDR3 sequence is CASSATAHGSYEQYF. In nucleotides, the CDR3 is TGTGCCAGCAGCGCTACTGCGCACGGATCCTACGAGCAGTACTTC. The gene calls are TRBV11-2 and TRBJ2-7; D uncertain. V was cut by 5 bases and J by 1 base, with 15 bases left in between. Germline V gives CDR1 SGHAT, CDR2 FQNNGV. The length of the CDR3 is 15 residues. Looking up the rest from reference TRBV11-2 and TRBJ2-7 gives the full variable domain: EAGVAQSPRYKIIEKRQSVAFWCNPISGHATLYWYQQILGQGPKLLIQFQNNGVVDDSQLPKDRFSAERLKGVDSTLKIQPAKLEDSAVYLCASSATAHGSYEQYFGPGTRLTVT.

This clonotype showed up many times. The junction and the germline gene differ at one end; a read error may be behind it. The rearrangement links TRBV20-1 to TRBJ1-1, with D perhaps matching TRBD1 (6 bases). The CDR3 spans 11 residues. CDR1 is DFQATT, CDR2 SNEGSKA, per germline (reference sequence). The DNA of the CDR3 is TGTTTGGCGCAGTTCGGGACACCAGCTTTCTTT. Translated, it gives CLAQFGTPAFF.

CDR3 sequence (DNA): TGTGCCAGCAGCGGATCGACAGGGCCCGAGCAGTACTTC. This sequence encodes CASSGSTGPEQYF. The chain is built from TRBV5-4 and TRBJ2-7; TRBD1 matches at 7 bases. The germline V gene has CDR1 SGHNT and CDR2 YYREEE (reference sequence). The V and J ends lost 4 bases and 6 bases, in that order; junction bases with no gene match: 7. The CDR3 sequence is 13 residues long.

This clonotype was counted many times. J is TRBJ2-3 and V is TRBV5-4; 9 nucleotides agree with TRBD1. CDR3 length equals 18 residues. Germline loops: CDR1 SGHNT, CDR2 YYREEE (reference sequence). Germline trimming cut 2 bases from V and 0 bases from J; bases unmatched to any gene: 10. The CDR3 sequence is CASSFRDRVVPSTDTQYF. In nucleotides, the CDR3 is TGTGCCAGCAGCTTCCGGGACAGGGTGGTCCCTAGCACAGATACGCAGTATTTT.

This clonotype occurred a few times. V and J are TRBV27 and TRBJ2-7; TRBD1 matches at 9 bases. The V gene's germline CDR1 is MNHEY and CDR2 SMNVEV (reference sequence). The CDR3 length is 15 residues. V shed 6 bases and J 3 bases; nucleotides not matched to a gene: 9. The CDR3: CASSPIGQGFYEQYF. The CDR3 DNA is TGTGCCAGCAGCCCCATTGGACAGGGGTTCTACGAGCAGTACTTC.

This chain joins TRBV25-1 and TRBJ2-1, with D possibly being TRBD1 (6 bases). Deletions cut 6 bases from V and 8 bases from J, with 14 bases between. The CDR3 has 13 residues. Germline lookup yields CDR1 MGHDK and CDR2 SYGVNS. CDR3 nucleotides: TGTGCCAGCAGGGGGGCAGGGGCGGATGAGCAGTTCTTC. Translation gives CASRGAGADEQFF. Using reference TRBV25-1 and TRBJ2-1 for the parts outside the CDR3, the full variable domain is EADIYQTPRYLVIGTGKKITLECSQTMGHDKMYWYQQDPGMELHLIHYSYGVNSTEKGDLSSESTVSRIRTEHFPLTLESARPSHTSQYLCASRGAGADEQFFGPGTRLTVL.

This clonotype occurred many times. This chain links TRBV28 with TRBJ2-7, with 7 bases matching TRBD1. This CDR3 is 15 amino acids long. The trim removed 7 bases at V and 1 base at J, leaving 10 bases unmatched. The germline V gene has CDR1 MDHEN and CDR2 SYDVKM. CDR3 bases: TGTGCCAGCAAGGGGGCTCCCTGGAGTTCCTACGAGCAGTACTTC. Encoded protein: CASKGAPWSSYEQYF.

This clonotype was detected ten times or more. V usage is TRBV3-1 and J usage is TRBJ2-1; no reliable D call. This CDR3 comprises 15 residues. Trimming stripped 4 bases from V and 3 bases from J, with 13 bases between. Germline CDR1 is LGHDT and CDR2 is YNNKEL (reference sequence). Here the CDR3 reads CASSPGNEDYNEQFF. CDR3 nucleotide sequence: TGTGCCAGCAGCCCCGGCAACGAGGACTACAATGAGCAGTTCTTC.

This clonotype has ten or more counts. The rearrangement uses TRBV5-1 and TRBJ2-1, with 9 bases lining up with TRBD1. The ends lost 5 bases at V and 9 bases at J; junction bases unmatched: 9. Germline V gives CDR1 SGHRS, CDR2 YFSETQ. This CDR3 spans 14 amino acids. The CDR3 spells CASSRDRVYLEQFF. The CDR3 DNA sequence: TGCGCCAGCAGTCGGGACAGGGTGTATCTTGAGCAGTTCTTC.

This clonotype has a handful of counts. V usage is TRBV15 and J usage is TRBJ2-3; no reliable D call. Germline values: CDR1 LNHNV, CDR2 YYDKDF (reference sequence). The CDR3 extends over 17 amino acids. V dropped 5 bases and J dropped 6 bases, with 24 bases sitting between them. The CDR3 bases are TGTGCCACCAGCCTTGGTAGTGGATTGTTCGTCACCGATACGCAGTATTTT. It translates to CATSLGSGLFVTDTQYF.

This clonotype was seen ten or more times. The chain joins TRBV12-3 or TRBV12-4 to TRBJ2-7; no clear D. The CDR3 runs to 15 residues. The V gene lost 3 bases and the J gene lost 2 bases, with 14 bases spanning the gap. CDR3 coding DNA: TGTGCCAGCAGTTTCAACGGGTCCCCTGCCTACGAGCAGTACTTC. The encoded protein is CASSFNGSPAYEQYF.

This clonotype was seen many times. J is TRBJ2-7 and V is TRBV9; TRBD2 agrees at 10 bases. Germline V gene lookup returns CDR1 SGDLS and CDR2 YYNGEE. Trimming cost V 2 bases and J 3 bases; bases outside gene matches: 8. This CDR3 spans 16 amino acids. CDR3 in DNA: TGTGCCAGCAGCGTGAGCTTAGCGGGAGGTATCTACGAGCAGTACTTC. It specifies CASSVSLAGGIYEQYF.

Points on this clonotype: It may be a read error: a sequence one base away is much more abundant. V usage is TRBV4-2 and J usage is TRBJ2-5; perhaps TRBD2 as D (6 bases). CDR3 length: 15 residues. Trimming took 1 base from V and 9 from J, leaving 18 bases between them. CDR1 is LGHNA and CDR2 is YNFKEQ in the germline V gene. The CDR3: CASSQGGGTVESQYF. CDR3 nucleotide sequence: TGTGCCAGCAGCCAAGGCGGCGGGACGGTGGAGTCCCAGTACTTC.

This clonotype was counted at least ten times. The chain has TRBV7-2 and TRBJ2-5, with D maybe TRBD2 (6 bases). Germline lookup yields CDR1 SGHTA and CDR2 FQGNSA. V was cut by 5 bases and J by 5 bases, with 18 bases left in between. The CDR3 extends over 15 amino acids. The CDR3 region is CASSRSGGPIETQYF. The CDR3 coding sequence is TGTGCCAGCAGCCGTAGCGGAGGGCCTATTGAGACCCAGTACTTC.

This clonotype was seen many times. The genes are TRBV5-1 and TRBJ2-3; D unclear. CDR1 is SGHRS and CDR2 is YFSETQ in the germline V gene. The CDR3 spans 15 residues. V lost 2 bases, J lost 0 bases, and 10 bases lay in between. CDR3 nucleotide sequence: TGCGCCAGCAGCTTCGAAGGGCCCAGCACAGATACGCAGTATTTT. It specifies CASSFEGPSTDTQYF. Combining the CDR3 with reference TRBV5-1 and TRBJ2-3 gives the whole variable domain KAGVTQTPRYLIKTRGQQVTLSCSPISGHRSVSWYQQTPGQGLQFLFEYFSETQRNKGNFPGRFSGRQFSNSRSEMNVSTLELGDSALYLCASSFEGPSTDTQYFGPGTRLTVL.

Worth noting for this clonotype: A much larger clone sits a single nucleotide away, making a read error possible. This chain joins TRBV6-1 and TRBJ1-2; D is possibly TRBD1 (6 bases). This CDR3 is built from 14 residues. Germline loops: CDR1 MNHNS, CDR2 SASEGT. This CDR3 is CAGRVWGGQGGYTF. CDR3 DNA: TGTGCCGGCAGGGTTTGGGGAGGGCAGGGGGGCTACACCTTC.

A few counts support this clonotype. This chain connects TRBV2 to TRBJ2-5; D could derive from TRBD1 or TRBD2 (5 bases each). CDR3 length: 14 residues. The germline V gene encodes CDR1 SNHLY and CDR2 FYNNEI. The V end was cut by 2 bases, the J end by 9 bases, with 16 bases between. The CDR3 sequence: CASSELPGTYAQYF. Written as DNA, the CDR3 is TGTGCCAGCAGTGAACTTCCAGGGACCTACGCCCAGTACTTC.

The chain joins TRBV28 to TRBJ2-7, with 7 bases lining up with TRBD1. Germline loops: CDR1 MDHEN, CDR2 SYDVKM. With 3 bases clipped from V and 5 bases from J, the junction kept 13 bases outside the gene matches. The CDR3 contains 16 residues. CDR3 sequence (DNA): TGTGCCAGCAGTTTGTTGACAGGGAGAACACCCCACGAGCAGTACTTC. Protein product: CASSLLTGRTPHEQYF.

Many counts were recorded for this clonotype. The chain uses TRBV29-1 and TRBJ2-7; maybe TRBD1 (5 bases). Germline lookup yields CDR1 SQVTM and CDR2 ANQGSEA. Trimming removed 1 base at V and 2 bases at J, with 9 bases between. The CDR3 has 13 residues. CDR3 coding DNA: TGCAGCGTTGAAGCAGGGCCCACCTACGAGCAGTACTTC. Residues: CSVEAGPTYEQYF.

In this sample, this clonotype turned up many times. The chain uses TRBV18 and TRBJ2-7; the D is unclear. V gave up 0 bases and J gave up 0 bases, with 3 bases separating them. The length of the CDR3 is 13 residues. Germline-derived CDR1 and CDR2 are KGHSH and LQKENI. The CDR3 nucleotides are TGTGCCAGCTCACCACCGGCCTCCTACGAGCAGTACTTC. Its protein is CASSPPASYEQYF.